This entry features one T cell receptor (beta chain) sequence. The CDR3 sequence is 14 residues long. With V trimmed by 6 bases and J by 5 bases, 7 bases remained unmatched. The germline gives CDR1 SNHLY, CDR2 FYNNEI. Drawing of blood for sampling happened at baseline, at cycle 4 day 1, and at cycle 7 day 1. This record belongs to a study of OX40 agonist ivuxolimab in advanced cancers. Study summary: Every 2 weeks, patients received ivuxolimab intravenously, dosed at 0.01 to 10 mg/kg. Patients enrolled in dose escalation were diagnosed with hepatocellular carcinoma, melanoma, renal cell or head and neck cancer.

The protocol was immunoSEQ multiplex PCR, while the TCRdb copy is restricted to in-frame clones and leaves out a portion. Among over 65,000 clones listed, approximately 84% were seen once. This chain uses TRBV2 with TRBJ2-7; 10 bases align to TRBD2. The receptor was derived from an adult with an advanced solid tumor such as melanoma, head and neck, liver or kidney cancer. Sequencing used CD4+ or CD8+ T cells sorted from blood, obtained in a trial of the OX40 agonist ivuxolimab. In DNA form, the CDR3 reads TGTGCCAGCAGCGCCGGGACTAGCGTTGACGAGCAGTACTTC. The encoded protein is CASSAGTSVDEQYF.